This entry features one T cell receptor (beta chain) sequence. Its antigen is still unknown. This sample was taken from a study of cytomegalovirus exposure and HLA in healthy donors. Study-level information: In an earlier analysis, almost 120 million unique TCR beta sequences were found from about 190 million T cells.

Whole-study results and caveats: The authors judged a highly shared variant cluster likely a sequencing artifact. Owing to their indistinguishability, certain V segments, notably TRBV6-2 and TRBV6-3, were excluded. An analysis done earlier found most TCR beta V segments productive about 90% or about 30% of the time.

The PCR was carried out with 60 Vbeta primers and 13 Jbeta primers. Some clones are missing from TCRdb's copy, which holds only in-frame ones; the method was immunoSEQ multiplex PCR. The sample contains approximately 120,000 clones, roughly 67% of which appear only once. V was pared by 0 bases and J by 7 bases, with 7 bases between. The germline CDR1 and CDR2 sequences are SGHTA and FQGTGA. The CDR3 runs to 14 residues. The gene calls are TRBV7-3 and TRBJ1-6; D gene ambiguous. The receptor was derived from a man aged 40-50 years in good health and CMV-seronegative. Sequenced input: PBMCs. The DNA of the CDR3 is TGTGCCAGCAGCTTAACTGCGAGAAATTCACCCCTCCACTTT. The encoded protein is CASSLTARNSPLHF.